This T cell receptor beta chain comes out of a study of molecular identifiers for immune sequencing clone quantification. Overall study results and limits: Clones of above 20 RNA copies carried over 99% of effector molecules; in naive cells they carried under 1%.

Listed TCR primers, together with previously described methods, were used for the bulk TCR libraries. TCRdb re-derived calls from the PCR reads in MiXCR, one entry per CDR3 protein. In the table there are 85,000 to 100,000 distinct CDR3 sequences, around 24% of which are singletons. The CDR3 spans 13 residues. Losses at the gene ends were 3 bases for V and 3 bases for J; bases not matched to a gene: 3. CDR1 is SGHRS and CDR2 is YFSETQ in the germline V gene. This clonotype has at least ten counts. The antigen is undetermined. The chain has TRBV5-1 and TRBJ2-7; 7 bases align to TRBD1. The receptor was isolated from a human donor in good health. Some libraries in this study had Jurkat cell RNA spiked in. The sequenced material came from naive CD8+ T cells from blood, with Jurkat cell RNA spiked in. Subset: FACS-sorted CD8+CD4-CCR7+CD45RA+ naive T cells. In DNA form, the CDR3 reads TGCGCCAGCAGCTGGGGGACAGACTACGAGCAGTACTTC. Translated: CASSWGTDYEQYF. Full variable domain (rest looked up from reference TRBV5-1 and TRBJ2-7): KAGVTQTPRYLIKTRGQQVTLSCSPISGHRSVSWYQQTPGQGLQFLFEYFSETQRNKGNFPGRFSGRQFSNSRSEMNVSTLELGDSALYLCASSWGTDYEQYFGPGTRLTVT.